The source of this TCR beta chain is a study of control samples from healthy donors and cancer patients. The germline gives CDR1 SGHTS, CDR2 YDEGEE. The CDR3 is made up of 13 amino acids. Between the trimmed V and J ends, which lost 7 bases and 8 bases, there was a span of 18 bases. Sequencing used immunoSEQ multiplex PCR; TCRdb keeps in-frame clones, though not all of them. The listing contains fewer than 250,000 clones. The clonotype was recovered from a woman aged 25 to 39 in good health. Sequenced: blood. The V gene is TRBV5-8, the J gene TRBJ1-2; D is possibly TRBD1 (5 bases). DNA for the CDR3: TGTGCCAGCGCCGTGCCGGGGCCGGTGGGCTACACCTTC. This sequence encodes CASAVPGPVGYTF.